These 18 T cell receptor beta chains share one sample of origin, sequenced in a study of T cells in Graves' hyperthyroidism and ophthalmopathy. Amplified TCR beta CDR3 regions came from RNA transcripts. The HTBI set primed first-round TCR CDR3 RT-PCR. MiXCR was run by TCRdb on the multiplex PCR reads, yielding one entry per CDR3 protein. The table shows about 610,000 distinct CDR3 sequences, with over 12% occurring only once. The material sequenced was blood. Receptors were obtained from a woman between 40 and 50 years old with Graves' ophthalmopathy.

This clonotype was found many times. CDR3 region: CASTSTAYEQYF. Written as DNA, the CDR3 is TGTGCCAGCACTTCCACGGCCTACGAGCAGTACTTC. This sequence joins TRBV28 and TRBJ2-7; D is undetermined. V was clipped by 7 bases and J by 2 bases, with 9 bases between them. Germline CDR1 MDHEN, CDR2 SYDVKM. The CDR3 runs to 12 residues.

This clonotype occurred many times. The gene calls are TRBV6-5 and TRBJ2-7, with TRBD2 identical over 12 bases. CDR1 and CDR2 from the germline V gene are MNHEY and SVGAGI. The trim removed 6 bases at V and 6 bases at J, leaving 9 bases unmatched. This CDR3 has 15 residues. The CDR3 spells CASSLAPGLAGEQYF. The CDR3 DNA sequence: TGTGCCAGCAGCTTAGCACCGGGACTAGCGGGCGAGCAGTACTTC.

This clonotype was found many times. CDR3 DNA: TGTGCCAGCAGTTTAAGGGGGAGTACAGGGGTCTATGGCTACACCTTC. Translated: CASSLRGSTGVYGYTF. J is TRBJ1-2 and V is TRBV27; 7 nucleotides align to TRBD1. This CDR3 is built from 16 residues. Germline CDR1 and CDR2: MNHEY and SMNVEV (reference sequence). Trimming at V came to 2 bases and at J to 4 bases, leaving 10 bases not matched to a gene.

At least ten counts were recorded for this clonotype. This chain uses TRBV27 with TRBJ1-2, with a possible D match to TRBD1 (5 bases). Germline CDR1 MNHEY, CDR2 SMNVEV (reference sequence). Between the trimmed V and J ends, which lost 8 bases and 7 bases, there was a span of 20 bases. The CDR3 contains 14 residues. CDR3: CASGKWGQGSGYTF. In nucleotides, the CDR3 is TGTGCCAGCGGAAAGTGGGGTCAGGGCTCTGGCTACACCTTC.

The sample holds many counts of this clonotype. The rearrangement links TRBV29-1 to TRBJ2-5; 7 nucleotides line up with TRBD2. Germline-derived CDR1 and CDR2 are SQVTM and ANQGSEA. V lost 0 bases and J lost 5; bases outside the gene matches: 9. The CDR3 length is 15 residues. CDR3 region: CSVEDLGGIKETQYF. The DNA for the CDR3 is TGCAGCGTTGAAGATCTGGGGGGGATCAAGGAGACCCAGTACTTC.

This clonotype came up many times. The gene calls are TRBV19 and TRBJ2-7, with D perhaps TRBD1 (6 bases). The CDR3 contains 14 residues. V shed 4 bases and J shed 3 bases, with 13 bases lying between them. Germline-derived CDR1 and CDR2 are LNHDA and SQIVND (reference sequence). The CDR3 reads CASSKGDDNYEQYF. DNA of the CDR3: TGTGCCAGTAGTAAGGGGGACGACAACTACGAGCAGTACTTC.

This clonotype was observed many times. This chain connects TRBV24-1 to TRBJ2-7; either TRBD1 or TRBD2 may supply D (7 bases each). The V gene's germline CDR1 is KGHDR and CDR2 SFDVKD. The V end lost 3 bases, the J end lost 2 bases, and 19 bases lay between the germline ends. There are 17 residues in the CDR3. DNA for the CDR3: TGTGCCACCAGTGATACCGGGTCCAGGGGGGGCACCTACGAGCAGTACTTC. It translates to CATSDTGSRGGTYEQYF.

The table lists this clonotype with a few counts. The CDR3, as DNA: TGTGCCAGCACAGACCGGGACAGGACTACGTGGGAGCAGTACTTC. Its protein product is CASTDRDRTTWEQYF. The J gene is TRBJ2-7, the V gene TRBV6-2 or TRBV6-3; the match to TRBD1 covers 8 bases. The CDR3 loop spans 15 amino acids. The germline gives CDR1 MNHEY, CDR2 SVGEGT. The trim removed 7 bases at V and 7 bases at J, leaving 15 bases unmatched.

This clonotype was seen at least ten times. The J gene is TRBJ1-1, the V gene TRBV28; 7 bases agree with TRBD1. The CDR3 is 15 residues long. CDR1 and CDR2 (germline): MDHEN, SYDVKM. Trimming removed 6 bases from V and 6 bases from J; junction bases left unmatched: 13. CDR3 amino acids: CASSRTGEGAPEAFF. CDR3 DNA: TGTGCCAGCAGCAGAACAGGGGAGGGGGCCCCTGAAGCTTTCTTT.

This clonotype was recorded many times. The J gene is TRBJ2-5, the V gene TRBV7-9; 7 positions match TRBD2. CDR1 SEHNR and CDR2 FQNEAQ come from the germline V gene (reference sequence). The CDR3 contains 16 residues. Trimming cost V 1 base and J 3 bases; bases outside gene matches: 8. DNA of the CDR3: TGTGCCAGCAGCTTAGGGGACCTTCGGGGGGAAGAGACCCAGTACTTC. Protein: CASSLGDLRGEETQYF.

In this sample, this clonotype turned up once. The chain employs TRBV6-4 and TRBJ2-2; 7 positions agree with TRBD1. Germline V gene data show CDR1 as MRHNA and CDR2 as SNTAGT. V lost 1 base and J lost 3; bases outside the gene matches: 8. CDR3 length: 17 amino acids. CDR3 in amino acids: CASSDYHGTEDTGELFF. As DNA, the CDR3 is TGTGCCAGCAGTGACTACCACGGGACAGAGGACACCGGGGAGCTGTTTTTT.

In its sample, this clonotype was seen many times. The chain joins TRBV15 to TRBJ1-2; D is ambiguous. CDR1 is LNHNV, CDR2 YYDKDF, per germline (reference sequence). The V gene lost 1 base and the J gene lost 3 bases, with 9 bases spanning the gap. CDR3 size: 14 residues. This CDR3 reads CATSRGTEHYGYTF. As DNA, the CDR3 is TGTGCCACCAGCAGAGGAACAGAACACTATGGCTACACCTTC.

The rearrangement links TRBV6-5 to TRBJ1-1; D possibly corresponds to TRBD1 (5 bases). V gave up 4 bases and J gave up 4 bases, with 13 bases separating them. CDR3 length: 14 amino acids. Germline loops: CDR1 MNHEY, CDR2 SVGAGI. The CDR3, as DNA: TGTGCCAGCAGTTCCCCAGGGCGGGCCACTGAAGCTTTCTTT. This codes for CASSSPGRATEAFF.

The CDR3 spells CASRRLAGAPEANEQFF. CDR3 bases: TGTGCCAGCAGGCGACTAGCGGGAGCCCCGGAGGCCAATGAGCAGTTCTTC. This chain joins TRBV28 and TRBJ2-1; 12 bases line up with TRBD2. The CDR3 length is 17 residues. Germline values: CDR1 MDHEN, CDR2 SYDVKM. Trimming at V came to 6 bases and at J to 6 bases, leaving 12 bases not matched to a gene.

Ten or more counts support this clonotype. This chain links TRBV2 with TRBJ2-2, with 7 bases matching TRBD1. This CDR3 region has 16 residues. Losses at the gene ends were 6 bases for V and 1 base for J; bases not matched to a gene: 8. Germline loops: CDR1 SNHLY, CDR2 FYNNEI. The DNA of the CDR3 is TGTGCCAGCAGCGCCTCGGGACAGCTGAACACCGGGGAGCTGTTTTTT. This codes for CASSASGQLNTGELFF.

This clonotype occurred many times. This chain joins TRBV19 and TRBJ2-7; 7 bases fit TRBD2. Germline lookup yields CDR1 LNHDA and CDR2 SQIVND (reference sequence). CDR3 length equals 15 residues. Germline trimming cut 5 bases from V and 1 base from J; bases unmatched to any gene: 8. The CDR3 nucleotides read TGTGCCAGTAGTCGTGCGGGAGCGGGATCCTACGAGCAGTACTTC. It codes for CASSRAGAGSYEQYF.

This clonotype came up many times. CDR3 amino acids: CASSLQRGGIPGAFF. CDR3 coding DNA: TGTGCCAGCAGCTTACAAAGGGGGGGCATTCCCGGAGCTTTCTTT. This chain connects TRBV11-2 to TRBJ1-1; a weak D match, TRBD1 (6 bases). Trimming shortened V by 2 bases and J by 10 bases, and 20 bases separated the two germline ends. The CDR3 runs to 15 residues. Germline CDR1 is SGHAT and CDR2 is FQNNGV.

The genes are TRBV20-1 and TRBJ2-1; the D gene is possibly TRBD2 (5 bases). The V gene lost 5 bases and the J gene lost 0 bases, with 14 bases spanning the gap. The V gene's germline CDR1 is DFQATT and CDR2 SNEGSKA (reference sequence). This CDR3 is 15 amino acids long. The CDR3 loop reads CSALSRRSSYNEQFF. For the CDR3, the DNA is TGCAGTGCTCTTTCGCGGAGGAGCTCCTACAATGAGCAGTTCTTC.